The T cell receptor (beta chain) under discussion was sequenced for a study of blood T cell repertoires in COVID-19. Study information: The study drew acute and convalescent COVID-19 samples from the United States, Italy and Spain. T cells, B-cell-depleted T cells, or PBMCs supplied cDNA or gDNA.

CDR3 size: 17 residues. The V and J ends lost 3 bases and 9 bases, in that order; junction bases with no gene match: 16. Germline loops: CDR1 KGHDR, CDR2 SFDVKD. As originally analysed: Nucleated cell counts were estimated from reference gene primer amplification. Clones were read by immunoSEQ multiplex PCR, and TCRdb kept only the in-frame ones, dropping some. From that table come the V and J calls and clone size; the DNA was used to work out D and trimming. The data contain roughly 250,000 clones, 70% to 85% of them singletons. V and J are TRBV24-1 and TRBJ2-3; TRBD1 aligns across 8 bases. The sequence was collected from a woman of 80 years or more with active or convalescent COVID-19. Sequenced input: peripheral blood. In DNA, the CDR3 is TGTGCCACCAGTGATCACGCCCGAGGACAGGGTTCTCGGACGCAGTATTTT. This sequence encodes CATSDHARGQGSRTQYF.